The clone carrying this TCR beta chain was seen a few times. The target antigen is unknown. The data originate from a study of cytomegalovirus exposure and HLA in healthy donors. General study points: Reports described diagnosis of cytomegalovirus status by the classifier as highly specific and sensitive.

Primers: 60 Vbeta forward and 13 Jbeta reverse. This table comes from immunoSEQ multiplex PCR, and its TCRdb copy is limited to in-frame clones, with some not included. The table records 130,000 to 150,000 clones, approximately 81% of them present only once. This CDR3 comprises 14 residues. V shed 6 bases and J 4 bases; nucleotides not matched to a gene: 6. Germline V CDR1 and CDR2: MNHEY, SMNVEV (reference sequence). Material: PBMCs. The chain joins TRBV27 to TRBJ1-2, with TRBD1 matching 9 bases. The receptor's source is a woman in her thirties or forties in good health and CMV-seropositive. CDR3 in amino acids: CASRRPGQGYGYTF. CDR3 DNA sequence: TGTGCCAGCAGACGTCCGGGACAGGGCTATGGCTACACCTTC.